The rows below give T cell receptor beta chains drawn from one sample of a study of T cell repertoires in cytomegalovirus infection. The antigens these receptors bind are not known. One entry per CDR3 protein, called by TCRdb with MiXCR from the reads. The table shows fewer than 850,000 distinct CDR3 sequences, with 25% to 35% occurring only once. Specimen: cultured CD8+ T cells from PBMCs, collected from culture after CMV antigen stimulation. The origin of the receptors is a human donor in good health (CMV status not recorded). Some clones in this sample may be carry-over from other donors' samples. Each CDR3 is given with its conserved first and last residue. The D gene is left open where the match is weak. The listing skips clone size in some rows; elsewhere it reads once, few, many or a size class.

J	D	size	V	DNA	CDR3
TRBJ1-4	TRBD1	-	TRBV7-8	TGTGCCAGCAGCCTCCTGGGGACAGGGGCAACTAATGAAAAACTGTTTTTT	CASSLLGTGATNEKLFF
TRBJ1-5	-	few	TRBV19	TGTGCCAGTAGTACCTGGAGCAATCAGCCCCAGCATTTT	CASSTWSNQPQHF
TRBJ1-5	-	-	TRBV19	TGTGCCAGTAGTTCCTCCGGGACGGTCAATCAGCCCCAGCATTTT	CASSSSGTVNQPQHF
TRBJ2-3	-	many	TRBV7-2	TGTGCCAGCAGCCTACCGGGACGTGCGGCAGATACGCAGTATTTT	CASSLPGRAADTQYF
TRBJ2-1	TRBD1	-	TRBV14	TGTGCCAGCAGCCAGACCGGACAGGGGGCGTACAATGAGCAGTTCTTC	CASSQTGQGAYNEQFF
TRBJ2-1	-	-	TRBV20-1	TGCAGTGCTAGAGATCCTGGCTTAAGCTCCTACAATGAGCAGTTCTTC	CSARDPGLSSYNEQFF
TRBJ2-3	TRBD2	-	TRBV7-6	TGTGCCAGCAGCTTAGAGGGACTAGCGGGGGGCCCGAGGTATTTT	CASSLEGLAGGPRYF
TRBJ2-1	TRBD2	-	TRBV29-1	TGCAGCGTAGGGAGACTAGCGGGGGGCCGGGATGAGCAGTTCTTC	CSVGRLAGGRDEQFF
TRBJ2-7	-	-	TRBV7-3	TGTGCCAGCAGGGCCGACAGTTCCTACGAGCAGTACTTC	CASRADSSYEQYF
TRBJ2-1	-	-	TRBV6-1	TGTGCCAGCAGGGAATCTGGCGGGACCCACTCCTACAATGAGCAGTTCTTC	CASRESGGTHSYNEQFF
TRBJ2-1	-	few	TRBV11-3	TGTGCCAGCAGCTTAATCCAAGAGAACAATGAGCAGTTCTTC	CASSLIQENNEQFF
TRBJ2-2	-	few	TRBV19	TGTGCCAGTAGTATAGAAGTCGGCACCGGGGAGCTGTTTTTT	CASSIEVGTGELFF
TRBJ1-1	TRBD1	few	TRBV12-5	TGTGCTAGTGGTCCGGGACAGGGAAACACTGAAGCTTTCTTT	CASGPGQGNTEAFF
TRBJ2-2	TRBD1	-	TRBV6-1	TGTGCCAGCAGTGAAGGGGACAGTTGGGGAACCGGGGAGCTGTTTTTT	CASSEGDSWGTGELFF
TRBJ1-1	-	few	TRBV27	TGTGCCAGCAGTTTATCGAGGTCAGGCACTGAAGCTTTCTTT	CASSLSRSGTEAFF
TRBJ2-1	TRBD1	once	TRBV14	TGTGCCAGCAGCCAAGAGGGGGCCGGGACAGGGATAGAGGATGAGCAGTTCTTC	CASSQEGAGTGIEDEQFF
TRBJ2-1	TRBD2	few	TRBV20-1	TGCAGTGCTAGAGATCGGGGGGGGAATGAGCAGTTCTTC	CSARDRGGNEQFF
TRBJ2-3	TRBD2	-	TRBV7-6	TGTGCCAGCAGGGGTGGCGGGGGTGACACAGATACGCAGTATTTT	CASRGGGGDTDTQYF
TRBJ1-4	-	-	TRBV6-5	TGTGCCAGCAGTTACTCGAACCAGGGAGAAAAACTGTTTTTT	CASSYSNQGEKLFF
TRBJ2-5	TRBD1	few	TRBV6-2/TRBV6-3	TGTGCCAGCAGTCCTGGGACAGAACAAGAGACCCAGTACTTC	CASSPGTEQETQYF
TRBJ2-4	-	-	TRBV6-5	TGTGCCAGCGGCGAGGTAGCCAAAAACATTCAGTACTTC	CASGEVAKNIQYF
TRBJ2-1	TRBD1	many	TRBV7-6	TGTGCCAGCAGCTACCCGGGACAGGGGGACAATGAGCAGTTCTTC	CASSYPGQGDNEQFF
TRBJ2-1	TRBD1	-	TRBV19	TGTGCCAGTAGTATAGATCTCGGGGACAGGGACTATGAGCAGTTCTTC	CASSIDLGDRDYEQFF
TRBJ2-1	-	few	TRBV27	TGTGCCAGCAGTGGGGCCCACAATGAGCAGTTCTTC	CASSGAHNEQFF
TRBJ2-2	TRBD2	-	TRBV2	TGTGCCACCTACAGCGGGGGGTCCACCGGGGAGCTGTTTTTT	CATYSGGSTGELFF
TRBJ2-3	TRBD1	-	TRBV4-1	TGCGCCAGCAGCCAAGAGACAGGGGGCACAGATACGCAGTATTTT	CASSQETGGTDTQYF
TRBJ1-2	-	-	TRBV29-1	TGCAGCGTTGAAGAGCCCGACAGGTTAATCTATGGCTACACCTTC	CSVEEPDRLIYGYTF
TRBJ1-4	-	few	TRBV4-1	TGCGCCAGCAGCCAAGGCGGTTATCTTCAATGGGGCGAAAAACTGTTTTTT	CASSQGGYLQWGEKLFF
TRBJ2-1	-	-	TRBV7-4	TGTGCCAGCAACCCGGCCTGGATCTTC	CASNPAWIF
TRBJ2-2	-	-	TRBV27	TGTGCCAGCAGTTTATGGGAGACAGGGAACACCGGGGAGCTGTTTTTT	CASSLWETGNTGELFF
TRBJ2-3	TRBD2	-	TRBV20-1	TGCAGTGCTTCTCCTAGCGGGGGCACAGATACGCAGTATTTT	CSASPSGGTDTQYF
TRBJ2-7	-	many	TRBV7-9	TGTGCCAGCAGCTTCCGGGACGCCGCCTACGAGCAGTACTTC	CASSFRDAAYEQYF
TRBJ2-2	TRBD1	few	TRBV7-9	TGTGCCAGCAGCTTGAGACAGGGAGTTATTGCCGGGGAGCTGTTTTTT	CASSLRQGVIAGELFF
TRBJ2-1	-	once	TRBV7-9	TGTGCCAGCAGCTTAGGGCCAAGCTTCTACAATGAGCAGTTCTTC	CASSLGPSFYNEQFF
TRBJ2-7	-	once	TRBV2	TGTGCCAGCAGGTGGGTCTCCTACGAGCAGTACTTC	CASRWVSYEQYF